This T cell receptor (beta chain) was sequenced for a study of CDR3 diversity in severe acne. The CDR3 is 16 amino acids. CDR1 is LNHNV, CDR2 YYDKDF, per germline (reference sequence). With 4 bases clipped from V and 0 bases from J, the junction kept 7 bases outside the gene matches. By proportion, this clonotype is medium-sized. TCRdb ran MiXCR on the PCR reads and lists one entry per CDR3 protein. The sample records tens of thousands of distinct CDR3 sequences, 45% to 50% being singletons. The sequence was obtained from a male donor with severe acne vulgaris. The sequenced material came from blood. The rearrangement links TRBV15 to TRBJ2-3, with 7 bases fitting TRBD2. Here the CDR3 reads CATSTALGGSTDTQYF. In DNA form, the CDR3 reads TGTGCCACCAGCACTGCATTGGGAGGGAGCACAGATACGCAGTATTTT.